These 7 T cell receptor beta chains came from one sample sequenced in a study of T cell responses to AZD1222 COVID-19 vaccine. Produced via immunoSEQ multiplex PCR; TCRdb's table is partial and in-frame only. The sample has about 130,000 clones, around 90% seen once. Sample: peripheral blood, taken on day 0 of MenACWY control vaccination. The receptors were gathered from an adult in good health.

The rearrangement uses TRBV28 and TRBJ1-2; D is ambiguous. There are 13 residues in the CDR3. V lost 3 bases and J lost 8, with 13 bases in between. CDR1 is MDHEN and CDR2 is SYDVKM in the germline V gene. CDR3 region: CASSFTRGGGYTF. CDR3 coding DNA: TGTGCCAGCAGTTTTACCCGGGGAGGGGGCTACACCTTC.

The rearrangement links TRBV5-1 to TRBJ2-3, with D possibly matching TRBD1 (5 bases). Germline loops: CDR1 SGHRS, CDR2 YFSETQ. CDR3 length equals 16 residues. The ends were cut back, 3 bases at V and 0 bases at J, with 14 bases in the middle. CDR3 loop: CASSYQGGGSTDTQYF. Here the CDR3 DNA reads TGCGCCAGCAGCTACCAGGGTGGCGGTAGCACAGATACGCAGTATTTT.

The chain joins TRBV6-5 to TRBJ2-5; perhaps D is TRBD1 or TRBD2 (5 bases each). There are 15 residues in the CDR3. Per the germline V gene, CDR1 is MNHEY and CDR2 is SVGAGI. Trimming took 5 bases from V and 1 from J, leaving 14 bases between them. The DNA of the CDR3 is TGTGCCAGCAGTAGGGACGGGGCGCGCCAAGAGACCCAGTACTTC. Amino acid sequence: CASSRDGARQETQYF.

The CDR3 sequence: CASSWGADGYTF. CDR3 DNA sequence: TGTGCCAGCAGTTGGGGGGCAGATGGCTACACCTTC. The chain joins TRBV12-3 or TRBV12-4 to TRBJ1-2, with D tentatively TRBD1 (6 bases). The CDR3 runs to 12 residues. The V and J ends lost 4 bases and 6 bases respectively, with 9 bases between them.

The genes are TRBV27 and TRBJ2-3; D is unclear. The CDR3 spans 15 residues. The germline V gene has CDR1 MNHEY and CDR2 SMNVEV (reference sequence). V was cut by 5 bases and J by 0 bases, with 12 bases left in between. The CDR3 is CASSPYPASTDTQYF. In nucleotides, the CDR3 is TGTGCCAGCAGTCCCTATCCAGCTAGCACAGATACGCAGTATTTT.

J is TRBJ2-5 and V is TRBV10-2, with 11 bases lining up with TRBD2. There are 15 residues in the CDR3. Germline V gene data show CDR1 as WSHSY and CDR2 as SAAADI. V shed 10 bases, J shed 2 bases, and the junction held 9 bases outside the gene matches. The CDR3 sequence: CATTRVAGGQETQYF. CDR3 coding DNA: TGCGCCACCACACGGGTAGCGGGGGGGCAAGAGACCCAGTACTTC.

The chain couples TRBV5-6 to TRBJ2-7; D is perhaps TRBD1 or TRBD2 (5 bases each). Per germline, CDR1 SGHDT and CDR2 YYEEEE. The length of the CDR3 is 15 residues. The V end lost 4 bases, the J end lost 0 bases, and 14 bases lay between the germline ends. CDR3 bases: TGTGCCAGCAGCACCCCGTGGGGACGCTCCTACGAGCAGTACGTC. This gives the protein CASSTPWGRSYEQYV.